This T cell receptor (beta chain) is drawn from a study of OX40 agonist ivuxolimab in advanced cancers. Study in general: Patients were about 83% male with ages about 23 to 90, mean about 60.

Points on this clone: The antigen remains unidentified.

Trimming shortened V by 6 bases and J by 3 bases, and 15 bases separated the two germline ends. The CDR3 runs to 14 residues. Germline lookup yields CDR1 SQVTM and CDR2 ANQGSEA. Study findings and constraints: Clonal expansion among partial responders at 0.1-3.0 mg/kg ranked near the lowest. Normalized T-cell clonal expansion was also low in a subset of nonresponders.

Only in-frame clones appear in the TCRdb table, and some are missing; sequencing was by immunoSEQ multiplex PCR. The table shows 55,000 to 75,000 clones, with approximately 82% occurring only once. The input for sequencing was CD4+ or CD8+ T cells sorted from blood, taken in a trial of the OX40 agonist ivuxolimab. This sequence originates from an adult with an advanced solid tumor such as melanoma, head and neck, liver or kidney cancer. The chain joins TRBV29-1 to TRBJ2-1, with D perhaps matching TRBD1 (6 bases). This CDR3 is CSVKGDKSYNEQFF. The CDR3, as DNA: TGCAGCGTCAAAGGGGACAAAAGCTACAATGAGCAGTTCTTC.